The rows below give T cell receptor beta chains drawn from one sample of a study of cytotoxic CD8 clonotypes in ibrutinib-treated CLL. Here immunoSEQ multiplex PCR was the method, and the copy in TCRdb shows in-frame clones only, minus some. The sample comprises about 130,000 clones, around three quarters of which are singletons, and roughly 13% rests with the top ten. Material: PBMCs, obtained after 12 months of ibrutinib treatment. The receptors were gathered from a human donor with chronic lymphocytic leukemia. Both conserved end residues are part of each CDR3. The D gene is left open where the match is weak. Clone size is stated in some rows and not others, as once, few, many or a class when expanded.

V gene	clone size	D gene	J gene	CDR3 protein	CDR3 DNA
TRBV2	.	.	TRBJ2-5	CASRQTSGGETQYF	TGTGCCAGCAGACAAACTTCAGGTGGTGAGACCCAGTACTTC
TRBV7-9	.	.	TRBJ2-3	CASSFVTDTGSDTQYF	TGTGCCAGCAGCTTCGTTACGGATACAGGGTCAGATACGCAGTATTTT
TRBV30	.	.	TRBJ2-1	CACQKAQNNEQFF	TGTGCCTGCCAAAAAGCACAGAACAATGAGCAGTTCTTC
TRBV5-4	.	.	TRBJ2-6	CASSTDGGSGANVLTF	TGTGCCAGCAGCACGGACGGAGGCTCTGGGGCCAACGTCCTGACTTTC
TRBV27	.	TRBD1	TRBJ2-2	CASSFYRQGANTGELFF	TGTGCCAGCAGTTTTTACCGACAGGGCGCGAACACCGGGGAGCTGTTTTTT
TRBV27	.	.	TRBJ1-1	CASARGRETEAFF	TGTGCCAGTGCGCGGGGCAGGGAAACTGAAGCTTTCTTT
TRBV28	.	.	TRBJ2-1	CASRQPGVEQFF	TGTGCCAGCAGACAACCCGGCGTTGAGCAGTTCTTC
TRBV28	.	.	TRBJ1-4	CASSLQGGAYEKLFF	TGTGCCAGCAGTCTCCAAGGAGGGGCTTATGAAAAACTGTTTTTT
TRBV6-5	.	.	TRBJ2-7	CASSLDSPAYEQYF	TGTGCCAGCAGCCTTGACTCACCGGCCTACGAGCAGTACTTC
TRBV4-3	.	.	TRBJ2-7	CASSQRGNRVYEQYF	TGCGCCAGCAGCCAAAGGGGTAACAGGGTTTACGAGCAGTACTTC
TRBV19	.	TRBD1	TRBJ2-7	CASSTGTGDPSYEQYF	TGTGCCAGTAGTACCGGGACAGGGGATCCGAGTTACGAGCAGTACTTC
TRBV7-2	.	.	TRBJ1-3	CASSLVGLNANF	TGTGCCAGCAGCTTAGTGGGACTTAACGCGAATTTT
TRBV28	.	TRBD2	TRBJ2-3	CASSPTLGGRWTDTQYF	TGTGCCAGCAGCCCAACTTTGGGCGGGAGGTGGACAGATACGCAGTATTTT
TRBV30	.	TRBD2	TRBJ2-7	CAWSVRWASGSLGLHEQYF	TGTGCCTGGAGTGTACGGTGGGCTAGCGGGAGTCTTGGGTTGCACGAGCAGTACTTC
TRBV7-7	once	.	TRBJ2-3	CASSLAIGVSDTQYF	TGTGCTAGCAGCTTAGCTATCGGGGTTTCAGATACGCAGTATTTT
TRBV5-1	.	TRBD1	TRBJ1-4	CASSSGTGGEKLFF	TGCGCCAGCAGCTCCGGGACAGGGGGTGAAAAACTGTTTTTT
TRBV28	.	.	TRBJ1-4	CASNLRGLVNEKLFF	TGTGCCAGCAACCTGAGAGGATTAGTTAATGAAAAACTGTTTTTT
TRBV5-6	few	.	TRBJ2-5	CASSLEGRLKAQYF	TGTGCCAGCAGCTTGGAGGGGAGGCTTAAGGCCCAGTACTTC
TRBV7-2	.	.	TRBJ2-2	CAGRDSPNTGELFF	TGTGCCGGGAGGGACAGCCCGAACACCGGGGAGCTGTTTTTT
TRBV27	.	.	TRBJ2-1	CASSLSLGPNEQFF	TGTGCCAGCAGTTTATCCCTAGGACCGAATGAGCAGTTCTTC
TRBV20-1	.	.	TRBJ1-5	CSATYSQSQHF	TGCAGTGCCACGTACAGTCAGTCCCAGCATTTT
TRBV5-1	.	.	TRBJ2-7	CASSLGTGEQYF	TGCGCCAGCAGCTTGGGGACGGGCGAGCAGTACTTC
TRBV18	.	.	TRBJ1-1	CASSPEAGATTEAFF	TGTGCCAGCTCACCCGAGGCAGGAGCCACCACTGAAGCTTTCTTT
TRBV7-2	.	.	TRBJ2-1	CASSHMEASYNEQFF	TGTGCCAGCAGCCACATGGAAGCGTCCTACAATGAGCAGTTCTTC
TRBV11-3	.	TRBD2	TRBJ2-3	CASSPARGGADTQYF	TGTGCCAGCAGCCCGGCCCGGGGGGGCGCAGATACGCAGTATTTT
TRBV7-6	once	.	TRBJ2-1	CASSLNAGYFSEQFF	TGTGCCAGCAGCTTAAACGCGGGATATTTTAGTGAGCAGTTCTTC
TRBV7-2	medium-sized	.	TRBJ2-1	CASSLDLIGEQFF	TGTGCCAGCAGCTTAGATCTGATAGGTGAGCAGTTCTTC
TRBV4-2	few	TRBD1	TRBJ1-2	CASSRDRGLRGYTF	TGTGCCAGCAGCAGGGACAGGGGGTTGCGCGGCTACACCTTC
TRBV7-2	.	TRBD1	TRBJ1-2	CASSSDRRGYGYTF	TGTGCCAGCAGTTCGGACAGGAGGGGCTATGGCTACACCTTC
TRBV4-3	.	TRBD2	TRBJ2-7	CASSQGGWREGPISYEQYF	TGCGCCAGCAGCCAAGGTGGATGGCGGGAGGGCCCCATCTCCTACGAGCAGTACTTC
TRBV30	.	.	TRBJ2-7	CAWSVQGGRRQYF	TGTGCCTGGAGTGTACAAGGGGGAAGGAGGCAGTACTTC
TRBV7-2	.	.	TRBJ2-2	CASSDGTSTTGELFF	TGTGCCAGCAGCGACGGGACTTCGACCACCGGGGAGCTGTTTTTT
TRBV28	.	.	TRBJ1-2	CASKTTGFYGYTF	TGTGCCAGCAAAACGACGGGATTCTATGGCTACACCTTC
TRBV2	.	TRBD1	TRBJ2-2	CASTRDRGSTGELFF	TGTGCCAGCACTAGGGACAGGGGGAGCACCGGGGAGCTGTTTTTT
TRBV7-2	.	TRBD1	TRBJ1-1	CASSLEGGRPEAFF	TGTGCCAGCAGCTTAGAAGGGGGCAGGCCTGAAGCTTTCTTT
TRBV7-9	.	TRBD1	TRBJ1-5	CASSSPPDREGGNQPQHF	TGTGCCAGCAGCTCCCCACCGGACAGGGAAGGGGGCAATCAGCCCCAGCATTTT
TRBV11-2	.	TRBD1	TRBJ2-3	CASSLGGQGATDTQYF	TGTGCCAGCAGCTTAGGCGGACAGGGGGCCACAGATACGCAGTATTTT
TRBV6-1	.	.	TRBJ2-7	CASSEQGSYEQYF	TGTGCCAGCAGTGAACAGGGTAGCTACGAGCAGTACTTC
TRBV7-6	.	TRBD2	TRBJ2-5	CASSLLLAGVGGRETQYF	TGTGCCAGCAGCTTGCTATTAGCGGGAGTAGGGGGTCGGGAGACCCAGTACTTC
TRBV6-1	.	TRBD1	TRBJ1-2	CASSEHRQTGYGYTF	TGTGCCAGCAGCGAACACCGACAGACAGGGTATGGCTACACCTTC
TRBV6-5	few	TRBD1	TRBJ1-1	CASSPGQGTTTRAFF	TGTGCCAGCAGTCCAGGACAGGGGACGACCACGAGAGCTTTCTTT
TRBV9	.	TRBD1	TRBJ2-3	CASTRTGGTANTQYF	TGTGCCAGCACAAGGACAGGGGGCACAGCAAATACGCAGTATTTT
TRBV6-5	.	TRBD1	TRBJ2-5	CASSYWDRGQETQYF	TGTGCCAGCAGTTACTGGGACAGGGGCCAAGAGACCCAGTACTTC
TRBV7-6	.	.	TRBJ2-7	CASKGFSYEQYF	TGTGCCAGCAAGGGTTTCAGCTACGAGCAGTACTTC